What follows describes a single T cell receptor beta chain. Its antigen remains unknown. The ends were cut back, 0 bases at V and 1 base at J, with 6 bases in the middle. The CDR3 totals 14 residues. CDR1 is MGHRA, CDR2 YSYEKL, per germline. Documented time point: newly diagnosed GD, antithyroid drugs for less than 3 months. Generation of the TCR library employed RNA extracted from PBMCs. These data are taken from a study of regulatory T cells in long-lasting Graves disease. Study results and caveats: In persistent patients, shared public clonotypes (more than 2,500) outnumbered those in new patients (about 1,000).

Construction of the TCR beta libraries employed iRepertoire HTBI primers in conjunction with Arm-PCR of CDR3 regions. In the original workflow: Throughout the samples, researchers identified around 65 TRBV and 12 to 15 TRBJ segments. Each CDR3 protein gets one entry after TCRdb re-called the multiplex PCR reads with MiXCR. TCRdb, not the authors, supplied the V and J calls. The data contain about 500,000 distinct CDR3 sequences, roughly 17% of them singletons. The same data also contributed to another study, on T cells in Graves' hyperthyroidism and ophthalmopathy. This second report adds: Uncontrolled infection, other autoimmune disease, pregnancy or lactation disqualified patients from enrolment.

The V and J genes are TRBV4-1 and TRBJ1-1; D remains ambiguous. The sequences come from peripheral blood mononuclear cells (PBMCs), collected at new diagnosis, from a patient treated with antithyroid drugs. The receptor's source is a man aged 35 to 55 with Graves disease. CDR3 sequence: CASSQDPGNTEAFF. The CDR3 nucleotides read TGCGCCAGCAGCCAAGATCCAGGGAACACTGAAGCTTTCTTT.